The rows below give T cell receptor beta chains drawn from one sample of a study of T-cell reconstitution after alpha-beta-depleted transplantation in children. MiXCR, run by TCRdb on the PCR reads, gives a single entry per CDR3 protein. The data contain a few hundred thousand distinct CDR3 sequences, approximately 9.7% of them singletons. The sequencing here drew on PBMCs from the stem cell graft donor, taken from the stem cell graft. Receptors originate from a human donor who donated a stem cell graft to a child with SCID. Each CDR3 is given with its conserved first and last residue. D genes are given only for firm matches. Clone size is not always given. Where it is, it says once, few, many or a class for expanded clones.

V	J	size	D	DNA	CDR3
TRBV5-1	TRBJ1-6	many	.	TGCGCCAGCAGCTTGGAAGGGGCTTGGAATTCACCCCTCCACTTT	CASSLEGAWNSPLHF
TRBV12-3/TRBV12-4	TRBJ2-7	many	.	TGTGCCAGCAGCCCTCCCGACAGCGGACTCCACGAGCAGTACTTC	CASSPPDSGLHEQYF
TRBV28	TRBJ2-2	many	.	TGTGCCAGCAGTTTATGGACAGGAGGGAGGAGCGGGGAGCTGTTTTTT	CASSLWTGGRSGELFF
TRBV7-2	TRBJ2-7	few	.	TGTGCCAGCAGCTTAATCGACGAGCAGTACTTC	CASSLIDEQYF
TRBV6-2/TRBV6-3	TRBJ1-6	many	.	TGTGCCACCGCCCGGAGCTCCTATAATTCACCCCTCCACTTT	CATARSSYNSPLHF
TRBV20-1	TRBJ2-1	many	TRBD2	TGCAGTGCTAGGTTACCGGGACTACATGTCAATGAGCAGTTCTTC	CSARLPGLHVNEQFF
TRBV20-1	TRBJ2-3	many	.	TGCAGTGCTAGAGATAACAAGGCAGATACGCAGTATTTT	CSARDNKADTQYF
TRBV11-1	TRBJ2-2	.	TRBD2	TGTGCCAGCAGCATCGGGGGGAAGTACACCGGGGAGCTGTTTTTT	CASSIGGKYTGELFF
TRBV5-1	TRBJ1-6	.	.	TGCGCCAGCAGCTTGGCTTTCGGCGTCAGGGGATTGGGTTCACCCCTCCACTTT	CASSLAFGVRGLGSPLHF
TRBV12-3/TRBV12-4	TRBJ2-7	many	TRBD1	TGTGCCAGCAGTTTAGGGGGACAGGGCTACGAGCAGTACTTC	CASSLGGQGYEQYF
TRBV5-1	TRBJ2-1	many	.	TGCGCCAGCAGCCGAGACCTAAGCGGGACAGGCCTAAATGAGCAGTTCTTC	CASSRDLSGTGLNEQFF
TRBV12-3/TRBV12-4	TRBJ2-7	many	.	TGTGCCAGCAGCGCGCTTTTTGAGCAGTACTTC	CASSALFEQYF
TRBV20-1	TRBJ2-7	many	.	TGCAGTGACACGGGTCACCAGGGGCAGTACTTC	CSDTGHQGQYF
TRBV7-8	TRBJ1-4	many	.	TGTGCCAGCAGCACCACCGAAACTAATGAAAAACTGTTTTTT	CASSTTETNEKLFF
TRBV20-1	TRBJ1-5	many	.	TGCAGTGCTAGAACGGCAGGGTCTCAGCCCCAGCATTTT	CSARTAGSQPQHF
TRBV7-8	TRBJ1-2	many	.	TGTGCCAGCAGCCACCCCGGGGGGGATCGTGGCTACACCTTC	CASSHPGGDRGYTF
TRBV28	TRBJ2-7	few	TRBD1	TGTGCCAGCAGCCGAAAACAGGGGGCGGGCGAGCAGTACTTC	CASSRKQGAGEQYF
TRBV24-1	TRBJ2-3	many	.	TGTGCCACCAGTGATTCGCTTGGGGATACGCAGTATTTT	CATSDSLGDTQYF
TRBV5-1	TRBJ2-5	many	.	TGCGCCAGCAGCTTTCAGGGGAACCAAGAGACCCAGTACTTC	CASSFQGNQETQYF
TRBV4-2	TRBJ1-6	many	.	TGTGCCAGTTCAGGGAATTCACCCCTCCACTTT	CASSGNSPLHF
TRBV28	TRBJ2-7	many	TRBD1	TGTGCCAGCAGTCTAGGTTCGGGACAGGGGTCTTACGAGCAGTACTTC	CASSLGSGQGSYEQYF
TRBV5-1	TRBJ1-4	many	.	TGCGCCAGCAGTATGGGACAAGATAATGAAAAACTGTTTTTT	CASSMGQDNEKLFF
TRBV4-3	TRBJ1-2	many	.	TGCGCCAGCAGCCAAGATAGCCAGGGGCAATACGGCTACACCTTC	CASSQDSQGQYGYTF
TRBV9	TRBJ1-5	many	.	TGTGCCAGCACCCCAGGGAGCAATCAGCCCCAGCATTTT	CASTPGSNQPQHF
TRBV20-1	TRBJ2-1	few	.	TGCAGTGCGGTCGTGGGGTCTCCCTCCTACAATGAGCAGTTCTTC	CSAVVGSPSYNEQFF
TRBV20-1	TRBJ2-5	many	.	TGCAGTGCTCCGGACCTGGGGGAGACCCAGTACTTC	CSAPDLGETQYF
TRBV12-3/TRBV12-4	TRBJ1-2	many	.	TGTGCCAGCAGTTTAGTGACTGAAGGTATGGTACACACCTTC	CASSLVTEGMVHTF
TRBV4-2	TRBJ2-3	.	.	TGTGCCTCCTCACCCCGCGGGCCTCATAGCACAGATACGCAGTATTTT	CASSPRGPHSTDTQYF
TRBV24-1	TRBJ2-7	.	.	TGTGCCACCAGTGATTCAGCCGCCGGGGGTCGCGAGCAGTACTTC	CATSDSAAGGREQYF
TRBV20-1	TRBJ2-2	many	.	TGCAGTGCTAGAGATCAGGGGCGGGCCGGGGAGCTGTTTTTT	CSARDQGRAGELFF
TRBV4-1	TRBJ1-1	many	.	TGCGCCAGCAGCCAAGATCTGGTGAGGGGCCGGAACACTGAAGCTTTCTTT	CASSQDLVRGRNTEAFF
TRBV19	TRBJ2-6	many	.	TGTGCCAGTATTGGAGGGGGCGTTCGTTCTGGGGCCAACGTCCTGACTTTC	CASIGGGVRSGANVLTF
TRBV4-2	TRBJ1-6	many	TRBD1	TGTGCCAGCAGCCAACCTGACAGGGTTTGGGATTCACCCCTCCACTTT	CASSQPDRVWDSPLHF
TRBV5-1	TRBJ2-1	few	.	TGCGCCAGCAGCCCCTTGGGGGGAAGCTCCTACAATGAGCAGTTCTTC	CASSPLGGSSYNEQFF
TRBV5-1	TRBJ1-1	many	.	TGCGCCAGCAGCCCCGGGGCCACAACCGACACTGAAGCTTTCTTT	CASSPGATTDTEAFF
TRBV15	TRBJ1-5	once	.	TGTGCCACCGGAAGGGGCAATCAGCCCCAGCATTTT	CATGRGNQPQHF
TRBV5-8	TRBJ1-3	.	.	TGTGCCAGCAGCTTGGGAAGAACGCCCTCTGGAAACACCATATATTTT	CASSLGRTPSGNTIYF
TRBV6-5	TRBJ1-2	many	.	TGTGCCAGCAGTTACTCCCGGGGTGGAGGCTACACCTTC	CASSYSRGGGYTF
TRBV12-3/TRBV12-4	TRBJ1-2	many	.	TGTGCCAGCAGTGAAGGGGGTGACTATGGCTACACCTTC	CASSEGGDYGYTF
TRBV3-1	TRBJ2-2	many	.	TGTGCCAGCAGCTCCCTACCCAAGGGGGCCGGGGAGCTGTTTTTT	CASSSLPKGAGELFF
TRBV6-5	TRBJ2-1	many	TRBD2	TGTGCCAGCAGCCTTACTAGCGGGGGGGCTTTTACCCCACGTAGTGAGCAGTTCTTC	CASSLTSGGAFTPRSEQFF
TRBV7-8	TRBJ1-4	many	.	TGTGCCAGCAGCTTAATTTGGCAGAATGAAAAACTGTTTTTT	CASSLIWQNEKLFF
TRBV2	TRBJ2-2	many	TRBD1	TGTGCCAGCAGGGGGGACAGAATAAACACCGGGGAGCTGTTTTTT	CASRGDRINTGELFF
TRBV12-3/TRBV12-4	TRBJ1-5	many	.	TGTGCCAGCAGCCGCGGGCTGGAGGAGCCCCAGCATTTT	CASSRGLEEPQHF
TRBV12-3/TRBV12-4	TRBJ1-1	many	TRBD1	TGTGCCAGCAGTTTAGTACAGGGGAGGACTGAAGCTTTCTTT	CASSLVQGRTEAFF
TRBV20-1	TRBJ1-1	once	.	TGCAGTGGGCTTAGGAACACTGAAGCTTTCTTT	CSGLRNTEAFF
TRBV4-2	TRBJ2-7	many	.	TGTGCCAGCAGCCAATCGGGCTACGAGCAGTACTTC	CASSQSGYEQYF
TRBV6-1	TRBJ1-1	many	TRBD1	TGTGCCAGCAGTACCCCGGGACAGGGGACTGAAGCTTTCTTT	CASSTPGQGTEAFF